This T cell receptor beta chain came from a study of tumor-infiltrating lymphocytes in primary liver carcinoma. The CDR3 loop spans 13 amino acids. Per the germline V gene, CDR1 is SGHTA and CDR2 is FQGTGA. Worth noting for this clonotype: A junction boundary mismatches the germline segment, possibly from a read error.

Investigators took RNA and DNA out together from about 20-30 mg of unsorted bulk tissue. Samples came from superior, inferior, lateral poles and tumor centre. TCR beta cDNA was reverse-transcribed from approximately 0.45 ug of total RNA. The reaction used a constant-region primer and ProtoScript II reverse transcriptase. A slightly modified ARM-PCR protocol with three nested multiplex PCR rounds produced these TCR beta libraries. Forward primers for TRBV1-TRBV30 and a C-beta reverse primer served the first two PCR rounds, at 10 cycles each. TCRdb independently ran MiXCR on the multiplex PCR reads; one entry per CDR3 protein. The data hold 100,000 to 150,000 distinct CDR3 sequences, with 60% to 70% observed a single time.

The sequence came from a woman aged 60-75 years with primary liver carcinoma and hepatitis B virus infection. The rearrangement links TRBV7-3 to TRBJ2-3; D unclear. The source material was liver tumor tissue from sampling region 1. The subset denotes: tumor region T1, superior pole. The CDR3 loop is CASSLAKSDTLYF. In DNA form, the CDR3 reads TGTGCCAGTAGCTTGGCCAAATCAGATACGCTGTATTTT.